A selection of T cell receptor beta chains follows, all from one sample in a study of T-cell reconstitution after alpha-beta-depleted transplantation in children. TCRdb used MiXCR to reprocess the PCR reads, holding one entry per CDR3 protein. Of some 440,000 distinct CDR3 sequences listed, around 15% are singletons. The sample here was PBMCs, mostly from graft donor cells, taken 360 days after TCRalphabeta/CD19-depleted stem cell transplant. The receptors were sampled from a boy in the first two years of life who had a stem cell transplant for Wiskott-Aldrich syndrome, so the T cells may come from the graft donor. Both conserved end residues are part of each CDR3. Fields, in order: V gene, J gene, clone size, D gene, CDR3 DNA, CDR3 protein. D genes are given only for firm matches. Not all rows give a size; the values are once, few, many and, for expanded clones, a class.

>TRBV20-1|TRBJ2-3|-|TRBD2
TGCAGTGCTCTTCCCCCTAGCGGGAGGGCATCAGATACGCAGTATTTT
CSALPPSGRASDTQYF
>TRBV4-3|TRBJ2-2|-|-
TGCGCCAGCAGCCAAGATTACAGCTTCATCGGGGAGCTGTTTTTT
CASSQDYSFIGELFF
>TRBV20-1|TRBJ2-6|-|-
TGCAGTGCTAGAGTCCCGACAGCCTCTTTCTCTGGGGCCAACGTCCTGACTTTC
CSARVPTASFSGANVLTF
>TRBV5-5|TRBJ2-1|few|TRBD2
TGTGCCAGCAGCCCTAGCGGGGTTCACAATGAGCAGTTCTTC
CASSPSGVHNEQFF
>TRBV4-3|TRBJ2-7|-|-
TGCGCCAGCAGCCAAGTTTCGGCTTCCTACGAGCAGTACTTC
CASSQVSASYEQYF
>TRBV5-1|TRBJ2-1|-|-
TGCGCCAGCAGCAAAATAGCGCGGGGAACAAATGAGCAGTTCTTC
CASSKIARGTNEQFF
>TRBV7-9|TRBJ2-1|few|TRBD2
TGTGCCAGTGACGGGCGGGAGGGAAGAAATGAGCAGTTCTTC
CASDGREGRNEQFF
>TRBV7-9|TRBJ2-2|many|-
TGTGCCACCCACCTTGTGAGGGTTACCGGGGAGCTGTTTTTT
CATHLVRVTGELFF
>TRBV4-1|TRBJ2-5|-|-
TGCGCCAGCAGCCAACGGGTAAAAGAGACCCAGTACTTC
CASSQRVKETQYF
>TRBV12-5|TRBJ1-2|-|-
TGTGCTAGTGGTTCATCAGGGCATGGCTACACCTTC
CASGSSGHGYTF
>TRBV7-9|TRBJ1-1|-|-
TGTGCCAGCAGCTTAGACATGCCTAACACTGAAGCTTTCTTT
CASSLDMPNTEAFF
>TRBV2|TRBJ2-3|-|TRBD2
TGTGCCAGCAGCATAACTAGCGGGAGCGCGACAGATACGCAGTATTTT
CASSITSGSATDTQYF
>TRBV5-1|TRBJ2-2|-|TRBD1
TGCGCCAGCAGCTGGCCGGGACAGGAAGTGAACACCGGGGAGCTGTTTTTT
CASSWPGQEVNTGELFF
>TRBV4-3|TRBJ2-1|few|TRBD2
TGCGCCAGCAGTAAACTCCCCACGGGAGGCTCTGAGCAGTTCTTC
CASSKLPTGGSEQFF
>TRBV12-3/TRBV12-4|TRBJ2-2|-|-
TGTGCCAGCAGTTTAGGGACAGTCGATACCGGGGAGCTGTTTTTT
CASSLGTVDTGELFF
>TRBV29-1|TRBJ1-1|many|TRBD1
TGCAGTACCCAGGGGGCGCCGGGCACTGAAGCTTTCTTT
CSTQGAPGTEAFF
>TRBV12-3/TRBV12-4|TRBJ1-4|few|-
TGTGCCAGCAGTTTAGGGTACACGGGCCTTGCAACTAATGAAAAACTGTTTTTT
CASSLGYTGLATNEKLFF
>TRBV2|TRBJ2-3|few|-
TGTGCCAGCAGTGAAGTAACTCTTCCAGATACGCAGTATTTT
CASSEVTLPDTQYF
>TRBV11-2|TRBJ2-1|-|-
TGTGCCAGCAGCTTTGGCAGCGGAACTTACAATGAGCAGTTCTTC
CASSFGSGTYNEQFF
>TRBV12-3/TRBV12-4|TRBJ1-5|-|-
TGTGCCAGCAGTTTAGAGGGTGGGTGGAATCAGCCCCAGCATTTT
CASSLEGGWNQPQHF